A single sample gave rise to the 23 T cell receptor beta chains below, sequenced in a study of cytomegalovirus exposure and HLA in healthy donors. Amplification used 60 Vbeta primers and 13 Jbeta primers. The assay was immunoSEQ multiplex PCR, and TCRdb's table has in-frame clones only and misses some. The data hold 200,000 to 250,000 clones, with 85% observed a single time. Sequenced sample: PBMCs. These receptors all come from a human donor in good health.

This sequence joins TRBV7-9 and TRBJ1-1; TRBD1 matches at 11 bases. The CDR3 is 16 amino acids. Trimming removed 4 bases from V and 2 bases from J; junction bases left unmatched: 6. From germline, CDR1 is SEHNR and CDR2 FQNEAQ (reference sequence). The CDR3 coding sequence is TGTGCCAGCAGCTCTCCGGGACAGGGGGGAAACACTGAAGCTTTCTTT. Encoded protein: CASSSPGQGGNTEAFF. Full variable domain (missing parts from reference TRBV7-9 and TRBJ1-1): DTGVSQNPRHKITKRGQNVTFRCDPISEHNRLYWYRQTLGQGPEFLTYFQNEAQLEKSRLLSDRFSAERPKGSFSTLEIQRTEQGDSAMYLCASSSPGQGGNTEAFFGQGTRLTVV.

This clone came up a few times. This sequence joins TRBV7-8 and TRBJ1-5, with D possibly being TRBD1 (5 bases). Germline V gene data show CDR1 as SGHVS and CDR2 as FQNEAQ. Trimming left V 1 base short and J 5 bases short, with 12 bases between. This CDR3 has 15 residues. The CDR3, as DNA: TGTGCCAGCAGCTTAGGCGGGGCGACCCATCAGCCCCAGCATTTT. This codes for CASSLGGATHQPQHF.

The CDR3, as DNA: TGCGCCAGCAGCCAAGATCTAGCAGGGGCTGCCTACGAGCAGTACTTC. This translates into CASSQDLAGAAYEQYF. The chain links TRBV4-3 to TRBJ2-7; D perhaps matches TRBD1 (6 bases). CDR3 size: 16 residues. CDR1 and CDR2 (germline): LGHNA, YSLEER. Trimming left V 0 bases short and J 2 bases short, with 14 bases between.

This sequence joins TRBV5-1 and TRBJ2-7; TRBD2 aligns across 7 bases. Germline V gives CDR1 SGHRS, CDR2 YFSETQ. J gave up 5 bases and V 0 bases, and 5 bases lay outside the gene matches. This CDR3 has 14 amino acids. Here the CDR3 DNA reads TGCGCCAGCAGCTTGGCGTGGGAGGGAAACGAGCAGTACTTC. Protein product: CASSLAWEGNEQYF.

The chain links TRBV7-9 to TRBJ1-2; D gene uncertain. The CDR3 contains 16 residues. Trimming pared 1 base from V and 0 bases from J, leaving 12 bases between. Looked up from germline, CDR1 is SEHNR and CDR2 is FQNEAQ (reference sequence). This CDR3 is CASSLDSRRPNYGYTF. The CDR3 region has the DNA TGTGCCAGCAGCTTAGACAGTCGACGTCCTAACTATGGCTACACCTTC.

Here the CDR3 reads CASSSQGQGTPGELFF. The CDR3 nucleotides read TGTGCCAGCAGCTCGCAGGGACAGGGGACCCCCGGGGAGCTGTTTTTT. The chain is built from TRBV7-3 and TRBJ2-2, with 10 nucleotides matching TRBD1. V shed 4 bases and J 6 bases; nucleotides not matched to a gene: 8. CDR3 length: 16 amino acids. CDR1 and CDR2 from the germline V gene are SGHTA and FQGTGA.

V gene TRBV7-3 combines with J gene TRBJ2-5; TRBD2 is a possible D gene (5 bases). This CDR3 region has 15 residues. Deletions cut 2 bases from V and 5 bases from J, with 15 bases between. Germline-derived CDR1 and CDR2 are SGHTA and FQGTGA. In nucleotides, the CDR3 is TGTGCCAGCAGCTTATTTAGCGCTAGTGCGGAGACCCAGTACTTC. Amino acids: CASSLFSASAETQYF.

The genes are TRBV28 and TRBJ2-1; tentatively, D is TRBD2 (6 bases). Trimming pared 6 bases from V and 3 bases from J, leaving 15 bases between. The CDR3 length is 15 residues. Germline V gives CDR1 MDHEN, CDR2 SYDVKM. CDR3 nucleotides: TGTGCCAGCAGGCGGGATGATAGCGGCTACAATGAGCAGTTCTTC. This translates into CASRRDDSGYNEQFF.

The rearrangement joins TRBV5-6 to TRBJ2-7; D perhaps matches TRBD2 (6 bases). The CDR3 length is 16 residues. Trimming took 2 bases from V and 3 from J, leaving 18 bases between them. Germline V gene lookup returns CDR1 SGHDT and CDR2 YYEEEE. The CDR3 region is CASSLISGEARYEQYF. The CDR3 nucleotides read TGTGCCAGCAGCTTAATTTCGGGGGAAGCTCGCTACGAGCAGTACTTC.

The J gene is TRBJ1-5, the V gene TRBV7-2; maybe TRBD1 (6 bases). Trimming took off 2 bases at V and 4 bases at J, with 12 bases between the two ends. This CDR3 region has 15 residues. CDR1 SGHTA and CDR2 FQGNSA come from the germline V gene. The DNA of the CDR3 is TGTGCCAGCAGCTTAACGTCAGGGGCAAATCAGCCCCAGCATTTT. Amino acids: CASSLTSGANQPQHF.

In its sample, this clone was seen once. This rearrangement joins TRBV15 to TRBJ2-1; 7 bases are shared with TRBD2. The V segment lost 0 bases and the J segment 2 bases; nucleotides outside the gene matches: 4. The germline gives CDR1 LNHNV, CDR2 YYDKDF (reference sequence). The CDR3 spans 16 residues. This CDR3 is CATSRDPSGPYNEQFF. The CDR3 DNA reads as TGTGCCACCAGCAGAGATCCTAGCGGACCCTACAATGAGCAGTTCTTC.

The chain joins TRBV7-2 to TRBJ2-7; TRBD2 might be the D (7 bases). Germline CDR1 and CDR2: SGHTA and FQGNSA. V shed 7 bases and J shed 0 bases, with 19 bases lying between them. The CDR3 is made up of 16 amino acids. In DNA form, the CDR3 reads TGTGCCAGCACCCTAGGGGGGGACTACTACTCCTACGAGCAGTACTTC. It codes for CASTLGGDYYSYEQYF.

The CDR3 reads CASRGAAIYGYTF. The CDR3 region has the DNA TGTGCCAGCAGGGGGGCAGCTATCTATGGCTACACCTTC. This rearrangement joins TRBV2 to TRBJ1-2, with D perhaps matching TRBD1 (6 bases). CDR3 size: 13 residues. Germline V gene data show CDR1 as SNHLY and CDR2 as FYNNEI. V was trimmed by 6 bases and J by 4 bases, leaving 12 bases between them.

This clone was recorded many times. As DNA, the CDR3 is TGTGCCAGCAAGGGAGGAGAGAACACTGAAGCTTTCTTT. It encodes CASKGGENTEAFF. The rearrangement joins TRBV25-1 to TRBJ1-1, with D unclear. This CDR3 has 13 residues. From germline, CDR1 is MGHDK and CDR2 SYGVNS. Trimming took 7 bases from V and 1 from J, leaving 10 bases between them.

This clone was recorded a few times. The V call is TRBV9, the J call TRBJ1-1, with 8 positions matching TRBD1. The CDR3 has 14 amino acids. Germline loops: CDR1 SGDLS, CDR2 YYNGEE. With V trimmed by 6 bases and J by 7 bases, 11 bases remained unmatched. The CDR3 loop reads CASTLGPGTGEAFF. CDR3 nucleotides: TGTGCCAGCACACTAGGACCCGGGACAGGTGAAGCTTTCTTT.

The gene calls are TRBV11-3 and TRBJ2-1; a weak D match, TRBD2 (6 bases). Germline CDR1 and CDR2: SGHNT and YENEEA. Trimming took 5 bases from V and 5 from J, leaving 13 bases between them. The CDR3 has 14 residues. The CDR3 sequence: CASSGGSGNNEQFF. The CDR3 nucleotides are TGTGCCAGCAGCGGGGGTAGCGGAAACAATGAGCAGTTCTTC.

The chain joins TRBV7-9 to TRBJ1-3, with a possible D match to TRBD1 (5 bases). Between the trimmed V and J ends, which lost 2 bases and 0 bases, there was a span of 14 bases. Germline CDR1 SEHNR, CDR2 FQNEAQ (reference sequence). There are 17 residues in the CDR3. CDR3 in amino acids: CASSLTSAGPSGNTIYF. CDR3 bases: TGTGCCAGCAGCTTAACCTCGGCGGGACCCTCTGGAAACACCATATATTTT.

The V gene is TRBV29-1, the J gene TRBJ1-1, with D possibly being TRBD1 (5 bases). Trimming removed 0 bases from V and 0 bases from J, with 11 bases in between. CDR3 length equals 15 residues. Germline lookup yields CDR1 SQVTM and CDR2 ANQGSEA. CDR3 sequence (DNA): TGCAGCGTTGAAGATCAGGGATCAATGAACACTGAAGCTTTCTTT. Its translation: CSVEDQGSMNTEAFF.

The chain recombines TRBV19 with TRBJ2-7; a weak D match, TRBD2 (7 bases). The CDR3 covers 9 residues. The V gene's germline CDR1 is LNHDA and CDR2 SQIVND (reference sequence). This CDR3 is CAGGGEQYF. The CDR3 nucleotides read TGTGCGGGAGGGGGCGAGCAGTACTTC.

The chain carries TRBV5-4 and TRBJ1-1, with D possibly matching TRBD1 (5 bases). V lost 4 bases to trimming and J lost 1 base, with 8 bases between them. CDR1 and CDR2 from the germline V gene are SGHNT and YYREEE (reference sequence). This CDR3 comprises 13 residues. CDR3 nucleotide sequence: TGTGCCAGCAGCCGAGACAGGAACACTGAAGCTTTCTTT. Translating it yields CASSRDRNTEAFF.

The rearrangement links TRBV29-1 to TRBJ2-1; TRBD1 agrees at 9 bases. Germline CDR1 SQVTM, CDR2 ANQGSEA. V gave up 4 bases and J gave up 7 bases; unmatched junction bases: 8. The CDR3 consists of 14 residues. CDR3 sequence (DNA): TGCAGCGTTGTCGGGACAGGGAGGGGGAATGAGCAGTTCTTC. Its protein is CSVVGTGRGNEQFF.

The V call is TRBV5-1, the J call TRBJ2-5; 8 bases match TRBD1. In germline, CDR1 is SGHRS, CDR2 YFSETQ. There are 14 residues in the CDR3. The J segment lost 6 bases and the V segment lost 2 bases, leaving 6 bases of the junction unmatched. The CDR3 is CASSFDRGLQTQYF. The DNA of the CDR3 is TGCGCCAGCAGCTTCGACAGGGGTTTACAGACCCAGTACTTC.

The chain employs TRBV5-4 and TRBJ2-5; 7 bases line up with TRBD1. The J call may not be correct, given that the DNA end is closer to TRBJ2-7. The V gene's germline CDR1 is SGHNT and CDR2 YYREEE (reference sequence). This CDR3 has 14 residues. The CDR3 DNA follows: TGTGCCAGCAGCTCGCTGACAGGGTCCTACGAGCAGTACTTC. Its translation: CASSSLTGSYEQYF.